The entry below gives a single T cell receptor beta chain sequence along with its context. Antigen unknown. cDNA libraries of TCR beta carried unique molecular identifiers. TCRdb re-analysed the PCR reads in MiXCR, keeping a single row per CDR3 protein. The data show some 890,000 distinct CDR3 sequences, with approximately 53% seen just once and under 6% held by the top ten. This specimen comes from a study of post-analysis software for immune sequencing data. Overall study findings and caveats: Relative to controls, patients had five TRBV segments at higher frequency, with TRBV5-6, TRBV5-1 and TRBV20-1 among these.

Germline V lookup: CDR1 SGHTA, CDR2 FQGNSA. The ends lost 5 bases at V and 2 bases at J; junction bases unmatched: 5. CDR3 length: 15 residues. The sample consisted of blood. V usage is TRBV7-2 and J usage is TRBJ2-3; 9 bases line up with TRBD2. This TCR was sampled from a girl aged 5 to 17 with multiple sclerosis. CDR3: CASSPASGTTDTQYF. The CDR3 bases are TGTGCCAGCAGCCCGGCTAGCGGGACCACAGATACGCAGTATTTT.